This T cell receptor beta chain was retrieved from a study of T cell responses to AZD1222 COVID-19 vaccine. This clone was detected only a few times. The antigen is not known. Whole-study findings and limits: Unmutated regions of variants are reportedly targeted by nearly half of spike-specific TCRs. Repertoire sampling happened only post peak T cell response. Most donors were white British and more were female, and clonal diversity was possibly underestimated. CD4 TCRs linked to vaccination spanned spike, dominating at 160-218 and 743-854.

Trimming pared 5 bases from V and 8 bases from J, leaving 12 bases between. The CDR3 contains 11 residues. In germline, CDR1 is GTSNPN, CDR2 SVGIG (reference sequence). Repertoires were generated with immunoSEQ multiplex PCR, while TCRdb's copy carries only in-frame clones and drops some. The sample holds some 170,000 clones, about 89% seen once. The sample consisted of peripheral blood, taken on day 0 of AZD1222 vaccination. The receptor's source is an adult in good health. V and J are TRBV30 and TRBJ1-2, with a possible D match to TRBD1 (5 bases). The CDR3 protein is CAWDSLEGYTF. In DNA, the CDR3 is TGTGCCTGGGACAGCCTCGAGGGCTACACCTTC.